This T cell receptor (beta chain) was sequenced in a study of post-analysis software for immune sequencing data. Included in the TCR beta cDNA libraries were unique molecular identifiers. Input of about 0.9 to 10 million T cells yielded a few hundred thousand cDNA molecules. From the PCR reads, TCRdb called clonotypes with MiXCR, one entry per CDR3 protein. The sample lists fewer than 850,000 distinct CDR3 sequences; 30% were seen once. Study-wide results and caveats: Patients had higher frequencies than controls of four to six TRBV segments, including TRBV5-6, TRBV5-1 and TRBV20-1.

Per germline, CDR1 LGHNA and CDR2 YSLEER. The CDR3 loop spans 17 amino acids. Between the trimmed V and J ends, which lost 0 bases and 0 bases, there was a span of 14 bases. Comment on this clonotype: The target antigen is unknown.

Sequenced: blood. The rearrangement links TRBV4-3 to TRBJ1-1, with D unresolved. This TCR was sampled from a girl aged 10-17 years with multiple sclerosis. This CDR3 is CASSQDPPRTLNTEAFF. The CDR3 DNA reads TGCGCCAGCAGCCAAGACCCCCCCCGAACTTTGAACACTGAAGCTTTCTTT.